Judged by abundance, the clone carrying this TCR gamma chain is medium-sized. Its antigen is still unknown. TCRdb fed the multiplex PCR reads to CATT. The sample lists roughly 27,000 gamma-chain clones, 2.5% to 3.5% seen once, with about 30% in the top ten. The sample is drawn from a study of γδ T cells in repeated Plasmodium falciparum infection. Looking at the study overall: Donors were malaria-exposed Malian children or age- and gender-matched Australian children. Malaria-naive adults were infected with P. falciparum NF54 four times over about 600 days.

Study results and caveats: In Vdelta2-negative, largely Vdelta1+, gammadelta repertoires, repeated controlled infections appeared to drive clonal selection waves.

The germline CDR1 and CDR2 sequences are VENAVY and YDSYNSRV. V was pared by 0 bases and J by 11 bases, with 4 bases of the junction left unmatched. The CDR3 sequence is 11 residues long. Flow sorting of PBMC yielded separate Vgamma9/Vdelta2+ and Vdelta2-negative gammadelta T cell populations for bulk repertoire analysis. The sequence derives from a pool of human donors (malaria-infected and uninfected, not separated). The chain couples TRGV8 to TRGJ1 or TRGJ2. Sequencing was done on a sample of gamma-delta T cells from blood. As DNA, the CDR3 is TGTGCCACCTGGGATAGGTCGCAGAAACTCTTT. Translated: CATWDRSQKLF.